This entry is about one T cell receptor beta chain. Its antigen remains unknown. Through a sample-barcoded 5' primer and a J-beta primer mix, a second PCR was run for about 6 to 11 cycles. TCRdb passed the 5' RACE reads through MiXCR, listing each CDR3 protein once. This table holds more than 900,000 distinct CDR3 sequences, 20% to 25% found once. These data are taken from a study of blood T cells in healthy people across ages. The CDR3 has 16 residues. Trimming cost V 6 bases and J 4 bases; bases outside gene matches: 10. The study, taken as a whole, reports: Expanded clonotype shifts may have been confounded, as the donors had an unknown CMV status.

The same data also went into a second study, on T cells of mothers and their children. As that study records: Normalized overlap was always slightly, never significantly, higher in related than unrelated mother-child pairs.

V gene TRBV12-3 or TRBV12-4 combines with J gene TRBJ2-3, with TRBD1 matching over 10 bases. Sequences were obtained from blood. This receptor was identified in a girl aged 2-10 years in good health. The CDR3 is CASSPDRGRGPDTQYF. CDR3 DNA sequence: TGTGCCAGCAGCCCAGACAGGGGGCGCGGGCCAGATACGCAGTATTTT.